The 5 T cell receptor beta chains in this list originate from one sample, sequenced in a study of human T cells and chemical hapten exposure. Each CDR3 protein gets one entry after TCRdb re-called the RACE reads with MiXCR. The sample comprises 70,000 or so distinct CDR3 sequences, over 8.5% of which are singletons, and approximately 1.4% rests with the top ten. Time point defined: patch test 3, about 24 weeks after DPC sensitization. Stated treatment: therapeutic diphenylcyclopropenone sensitization with weekly scalp DPC. The sequences come from whole blood, collected in connection with sensitization to the hapten diphenylcyclopropenone (DPC). The receptor source for this set is a woman between 50 and 59 years old with alopecia areata. Some clones in this sample may be carry-over from other donors' samples.

V and J are TRBV2 and TRBJ2-3; no definite D call. Trimming took off 6 bases at V and 2 bases at J, with 15 bases between the two ends. CDR3 length: 15 amino acids. In germline, CDR1 is SNHLY, CDR2 FYNNEI. CDR3 in amino acids: CASSTTGSFTDTQYF. The CDR3 coding sequence is TGTGCCAGCAGCACGACTGGGTCGTTCACAGATACGCAGTATTTT.

This clonotype has a handful of counts. Written as DNA, the CDR3 is TGCAGCGTTAGGGTCTGGAACACTGAAGCTTTCTTT. Residues: CSVRVWNTEAFF. The gene calls are TRBV29-1 and TRBJ1-1; no clear D. The CDR3 consists of 12 residues. V was shortened by 5 bases and J by 1 base, with 8 bases between the two germline ends. Germline V gene data show CDR1 as SQVTM and CDR2 as ANQGSEA.

The gene calls are TRBV20-1 and TRBJ2-1, with TRBD2 matching 14 bases. This CDR3 region has 18 residues. Trimming removed 6 bases from V and 6 bases from J; junction bases left unmatched: 16. The germline CDR1 and CDR2 sequences are DFQATT and SNEGSKA (reference sequence). The CDR3 coding sequence is TGCAGTGCCCCCGGACTAGCGGGAGGAGCTATCCGTAGCAATGAGCAGTTCTTC. Encoded protein: CSAPGLAGGAIRSNEQFF.

Details on this clonotype: A much more abundant neighbour one base away suggests this may be a read error. The rearrangement uses TRBV7-6 and TRBJ2-1; maybe TRBD2 (5 bases). The V end was cut by 0 bases, the J end by 3 bases, with 18 bases between. The CDR3 spans 18 residues. The germline V gene encodes CDR1 SGHVS and CDR2 FNYEAQ. The CDR3 sequence: CASSLAGEGAELYNEQFF. CDR3 coding DNA: TGTGCCAGCAGCTTAGCGGGAGAGGGAGCGGAGCTCTACAATGAGCAGTTCTTC.

This clonotype was detected many times. The rearrangement joins TRBV7-9 to TRBJ2-3, with D uncertain. The CDR3 spans 14 residues. CDR1 is SEHNR and CDR2 is FQNEAQ in the germline V gene (reference sequence). Trimming removed 4 bases at V and 4 bases at J, with 12 bases between. The CDR3, as DNA: TGTGCCAGCAGCTCCCGTAGGATCCCAGATACGCAGTATTTT. Protein product: CASSSRRIPDTQYF.